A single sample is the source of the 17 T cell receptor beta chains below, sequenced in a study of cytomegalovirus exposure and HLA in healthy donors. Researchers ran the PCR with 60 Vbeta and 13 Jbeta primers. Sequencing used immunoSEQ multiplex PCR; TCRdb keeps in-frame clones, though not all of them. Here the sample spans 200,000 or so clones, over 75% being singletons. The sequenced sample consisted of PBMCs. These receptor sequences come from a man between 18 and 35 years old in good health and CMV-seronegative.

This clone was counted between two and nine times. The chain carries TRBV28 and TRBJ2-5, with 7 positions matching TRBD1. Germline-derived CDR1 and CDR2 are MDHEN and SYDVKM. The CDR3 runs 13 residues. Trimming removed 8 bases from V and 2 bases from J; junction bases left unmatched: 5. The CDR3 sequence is CASEVGQQETQYF. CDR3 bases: TGTGCCAGCGAGGTGGGACAGCAAGAGACCCAGTACTTC.

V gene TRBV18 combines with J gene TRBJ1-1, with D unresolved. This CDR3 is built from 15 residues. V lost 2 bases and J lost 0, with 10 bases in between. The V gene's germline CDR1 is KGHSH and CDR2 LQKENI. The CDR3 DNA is TGTGCCAGCTCACCATCAGAGGTTATGAACACTGAAGCTTTCTTT. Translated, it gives CASSPSEVMNTEAFF.

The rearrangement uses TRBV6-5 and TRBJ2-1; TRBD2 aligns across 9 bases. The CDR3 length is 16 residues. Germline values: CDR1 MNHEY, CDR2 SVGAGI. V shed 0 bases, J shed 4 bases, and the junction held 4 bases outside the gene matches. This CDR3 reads CASSYSARGGYNEQFF. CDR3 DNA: TGTGCCAGCAGTTACTCAGCGCGGGGGGGTTACAATGAGCAGTTCTTC.

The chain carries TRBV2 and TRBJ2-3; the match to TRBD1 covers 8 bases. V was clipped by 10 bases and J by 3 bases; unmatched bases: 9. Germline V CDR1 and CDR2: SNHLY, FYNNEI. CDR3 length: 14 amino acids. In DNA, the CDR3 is TGTGCCAACCTCGGACAGGGAGTAACAGATACGCAGTATTTT. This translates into CANLGQGVTDTQYF. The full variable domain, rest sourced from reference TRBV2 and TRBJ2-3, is EPEVTQTPSHQVTQMGQEVILRCVPISNHLYFYWYRQILGQKVEFLVSFYNNEISEKSEIFDDQFSVERPDGSNFTLKIRSTKLEDSAMYFCANLGQGVTDTQYFGPGTRLTVL.

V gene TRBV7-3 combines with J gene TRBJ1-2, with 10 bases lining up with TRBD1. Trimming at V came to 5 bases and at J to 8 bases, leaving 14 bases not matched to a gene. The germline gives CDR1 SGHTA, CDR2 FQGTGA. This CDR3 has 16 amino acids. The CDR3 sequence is CASSLGGTGDLRGYTF. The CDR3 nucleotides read TGTGCCAGCAGCCTCGGTGGGACAGGGGACCTTAGAGGCTACACCTTC.

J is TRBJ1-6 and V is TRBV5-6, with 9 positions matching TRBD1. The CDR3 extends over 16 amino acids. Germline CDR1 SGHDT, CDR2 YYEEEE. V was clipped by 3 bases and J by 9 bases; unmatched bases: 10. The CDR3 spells CASSSPWTGDGSPLHF. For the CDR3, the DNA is TGTGCCAGCAGCTCCCCTTGGACAGGGGATGGTTCACCCCTCCACTTT.

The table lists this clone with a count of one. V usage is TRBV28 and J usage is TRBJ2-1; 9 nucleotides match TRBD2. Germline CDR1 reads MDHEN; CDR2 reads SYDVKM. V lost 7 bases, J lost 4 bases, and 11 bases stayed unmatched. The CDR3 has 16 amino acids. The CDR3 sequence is CASTVRLAGSYNEQFF. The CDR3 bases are TGTGCCAGCACCGTACGGCTAGCGGGGAGTTACAATGAGCAGTTCTTC.

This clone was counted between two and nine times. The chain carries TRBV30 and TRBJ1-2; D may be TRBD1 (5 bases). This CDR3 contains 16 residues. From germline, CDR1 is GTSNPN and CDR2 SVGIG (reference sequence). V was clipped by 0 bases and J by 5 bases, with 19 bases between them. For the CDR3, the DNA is TGTGCCTGGAGTGTCGGGGGATCCCGGGGAGTATATGGCTACACCTTC. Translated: CAWSVGGSRGVYGYTF.

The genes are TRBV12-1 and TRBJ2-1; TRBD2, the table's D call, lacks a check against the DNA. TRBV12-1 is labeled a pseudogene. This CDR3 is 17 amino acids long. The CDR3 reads CASSTPKRDGSYNEQFF. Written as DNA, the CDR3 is TGTGCCAGCAGCACACCCAAGCGGGACGGGTCCTACAATGAGCAGTTCTTC.

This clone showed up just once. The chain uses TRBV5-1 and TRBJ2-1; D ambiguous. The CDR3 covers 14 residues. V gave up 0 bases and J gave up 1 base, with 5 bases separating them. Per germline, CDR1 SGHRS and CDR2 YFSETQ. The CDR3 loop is CASSLDTSYNEQFF. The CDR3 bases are TGCGCCAGCAGCTTGGACACGTCCTACAATGAGCAGTTCTTC. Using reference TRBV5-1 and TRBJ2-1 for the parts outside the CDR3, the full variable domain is KAGVTQTPRYLIKTRGQQVTLSCSPISGHRSVSWYQQTPGQGLQFLFEYFSETQRNKGNFPGRFSGRQFSNSRSEMNVSTLELGDSALYLCASSLDTSYNEQFFGPGTRLTVL.

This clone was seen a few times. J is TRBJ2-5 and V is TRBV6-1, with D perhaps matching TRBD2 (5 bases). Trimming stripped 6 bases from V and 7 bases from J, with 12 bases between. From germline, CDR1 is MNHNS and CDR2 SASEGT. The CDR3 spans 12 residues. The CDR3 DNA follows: TGTGCCAGCAGCTTGGACTTCGGGACCCAGTACTTC. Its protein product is CASSLDFGTQYF.

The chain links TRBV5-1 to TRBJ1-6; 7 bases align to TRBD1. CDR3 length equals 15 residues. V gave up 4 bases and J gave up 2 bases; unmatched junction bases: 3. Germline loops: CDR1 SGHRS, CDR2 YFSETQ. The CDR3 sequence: CASSIDRAYNSPLHF. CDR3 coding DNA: TGCGCCAGCAGCATCGACAGGGCCTATAATTCACCCCTCCACTTT.

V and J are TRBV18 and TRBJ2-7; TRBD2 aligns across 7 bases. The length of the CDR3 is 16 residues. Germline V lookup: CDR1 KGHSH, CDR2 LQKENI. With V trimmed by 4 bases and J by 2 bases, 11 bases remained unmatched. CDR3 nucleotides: TGTGCCAGCTCACGCGTGACTGGGACTACAACCTACGAGCAGTACTTC. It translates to CASSRVTGTTTYEQYF.

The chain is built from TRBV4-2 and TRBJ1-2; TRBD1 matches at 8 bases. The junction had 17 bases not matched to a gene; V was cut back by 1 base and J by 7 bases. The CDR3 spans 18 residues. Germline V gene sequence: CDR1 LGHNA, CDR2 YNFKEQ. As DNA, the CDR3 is TGTGCCAGCAGCCAAGGGGGGGGCTCGAGGACAGGGAGTCGTGGCTACACCTTC. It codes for CASSQGGGSRTGSRGYTF.

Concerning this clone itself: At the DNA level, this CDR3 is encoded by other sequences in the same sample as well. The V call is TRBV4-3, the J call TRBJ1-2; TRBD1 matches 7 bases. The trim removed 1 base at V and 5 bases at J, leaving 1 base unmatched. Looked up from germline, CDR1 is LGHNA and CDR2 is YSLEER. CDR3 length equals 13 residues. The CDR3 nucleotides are TGCGCCAGCAGCCAAGCAGGGGGTTATGGCTACACCTTC. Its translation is CASSQAGGYGYTF.

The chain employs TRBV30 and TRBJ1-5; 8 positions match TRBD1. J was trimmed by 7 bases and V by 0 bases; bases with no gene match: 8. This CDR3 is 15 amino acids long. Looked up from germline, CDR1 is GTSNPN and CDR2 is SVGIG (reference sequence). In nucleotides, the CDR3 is TGTGCCTGGAGTGTTATGGCAGGGGGCCGCCAGCCCCAGCATTTT. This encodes CAWSVMAGGRQPQHF.

The CDR3, as DNA: TGTGCCAGCAGCCCTAGCCCGGGACAGGGAGACACCGGGGAGCTGTTTTTT. Protein: CASSPSPGQGDTGELFF. V is TRBV7-2 and J is TRBJ2-2, with TRBD1 identical over 9 bases. CDR3 length equals 17 residues. Germline CDR1 reads SGHTA; CDR2 reads FQGNSA. With V trimmed by 5 bases and J by 3 bases, 10 bases remained unmatched.